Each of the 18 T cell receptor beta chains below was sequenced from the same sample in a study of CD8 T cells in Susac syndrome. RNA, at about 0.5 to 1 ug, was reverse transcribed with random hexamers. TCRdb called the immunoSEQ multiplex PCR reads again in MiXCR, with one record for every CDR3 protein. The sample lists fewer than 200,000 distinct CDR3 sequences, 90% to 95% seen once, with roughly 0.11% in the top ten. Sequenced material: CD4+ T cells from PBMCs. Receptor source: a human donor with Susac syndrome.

The CDR3 bases are TGTGCCAGCAGCTTGGGAGACAGGGAGGGCTATGGCTACACCTTC. It yields the protein CASSLGDREGYGYTF. The chain is built from TRBV5-4 and TRBJ1-2; the match to TRBD1 covers 7 bases. Germline V gene lookup returns CDR1 SGHNT and CDR2 YYREEE (reference sequence). With 0 bases clipped from V and 4 bases from J, the junction kept 6 bases outside the gene matches. This CDR3 region has 15 residues.

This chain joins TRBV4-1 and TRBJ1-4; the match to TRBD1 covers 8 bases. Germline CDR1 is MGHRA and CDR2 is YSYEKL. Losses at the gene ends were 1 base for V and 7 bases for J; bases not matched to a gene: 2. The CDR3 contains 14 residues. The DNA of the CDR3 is TGCGCCAGCAGCCAAGGACAGGGGACTGAAAAACTGTTTTTT. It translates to CASSQGQGTEKLFF.

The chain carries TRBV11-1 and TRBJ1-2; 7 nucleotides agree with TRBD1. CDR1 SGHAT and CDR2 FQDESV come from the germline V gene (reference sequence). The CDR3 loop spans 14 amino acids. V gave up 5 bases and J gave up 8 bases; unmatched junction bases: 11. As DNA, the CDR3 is TGTGCCAGCAGCCCTAGACAGGGAGTGAGCGGCTACACCTTC. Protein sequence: CASSPRQGVSGYTF.

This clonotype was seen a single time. Written as DNA, the CDR3 is TGTGCCAGCAGTTTAGGGGGGACTAGCGGGGGGGCGGAGTTCTTC. This encodes CASSLGGTSGGAEFF. The V call is TRBV12-3 or TRBV12-4, the J call TRBJ2-1; TRBD2 aligns across 16 bases. J gave up 14 bases and V 1 base, and 5 bases lay outside the gene matches. CDR3 length: 15 residues.

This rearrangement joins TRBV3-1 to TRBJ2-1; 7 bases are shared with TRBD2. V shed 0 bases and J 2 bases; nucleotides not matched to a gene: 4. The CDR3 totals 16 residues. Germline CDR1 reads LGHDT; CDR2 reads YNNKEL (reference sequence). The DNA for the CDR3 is TGTGCCAGCAGCCAAGAAAGCGGGGTACCCTACAATGAGCAGTTCTTC. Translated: CASSQESGVPYNEQFF.

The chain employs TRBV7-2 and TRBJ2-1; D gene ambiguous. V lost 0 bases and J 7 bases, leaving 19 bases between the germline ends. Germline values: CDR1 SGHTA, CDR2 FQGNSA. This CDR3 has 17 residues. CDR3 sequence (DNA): TGTGCCAGCAGCTTAGCGGGCTCGAGAACCTCGAAAAATGAGCAGTTCTTC. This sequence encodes CASSLAGSRTSKNEQFF.

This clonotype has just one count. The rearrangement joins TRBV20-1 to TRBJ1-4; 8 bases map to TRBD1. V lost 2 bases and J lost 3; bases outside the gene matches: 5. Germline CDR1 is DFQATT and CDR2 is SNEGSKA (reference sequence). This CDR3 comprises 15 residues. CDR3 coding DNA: TGCAGTGCTAGACAGGGGGCGAAGGCTAATGAAAAACTGTTTTTT. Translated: CSARQGAKANEKLFF.

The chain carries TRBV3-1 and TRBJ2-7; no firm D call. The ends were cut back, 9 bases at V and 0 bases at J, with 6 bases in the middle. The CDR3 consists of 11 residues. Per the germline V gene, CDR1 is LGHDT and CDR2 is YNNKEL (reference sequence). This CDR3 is CARVGSYEQYF. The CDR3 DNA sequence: TGTGCCAGGGTAGGCTCCTACGAGCAGTACTTC.

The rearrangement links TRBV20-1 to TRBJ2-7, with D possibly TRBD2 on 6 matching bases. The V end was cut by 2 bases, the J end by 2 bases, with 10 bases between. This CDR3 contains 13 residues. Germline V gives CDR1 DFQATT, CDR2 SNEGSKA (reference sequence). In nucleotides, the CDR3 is TGCAGTGCTAGATCGGGGGTCACCTACGAGCAGTACTTC. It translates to CSARSGVTYEQYF.

The DNA of the CDR3 is TGTGCTAGTGCACCAGGGTGGTATGAAAAACTGTTTTTT. It translates to CASAPGWYEKLFF. J is TRBJ1-4 and V is TRBV12-5, with D possibly being TRBD1 (5 bases). The CDR3 runs to 13 residues. CDR1 and CDR2 (germline): LGHNT, FRNRAP. Trimming left V 7 bases short and J 6 bases short, with 12 bases between. The whole variable domain, remainder taken from reference TRBV12-5 and TRBJ1-4, is DARVTQTPRHKVTEMGQEVTMRCQPILGHNTVFWYRQTMMQGLELLAYFRNRAPLDDSGMPKDRFSAEMPDATLATLKIQPSEPRDSAVYFCASAPGWYEKLFFGSGTQLSVL.

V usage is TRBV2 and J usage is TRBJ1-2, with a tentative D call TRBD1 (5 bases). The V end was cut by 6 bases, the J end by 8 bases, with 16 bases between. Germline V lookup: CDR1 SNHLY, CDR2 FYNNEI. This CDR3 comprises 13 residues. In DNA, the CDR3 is TGTGCCAGCAGGGTCGACAGCTCAAGGGGCTACACCTTC. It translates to CASRVDSSRGYTF.

The CDR3 DNA sequence: TGTGCCAGTATGGGACAGAAGAATTCACCCCTCCACTTT. Its translation: CASMGQKNSPLHF. This chain connects TRBV19 to TRBJ1-6; 7 bases fit TRBD1. CDR1 is LNHDA, CDR2 SQIVND, per germline (reference sequence). The ends lost 7 bases at V and 7 bases at J; junction bases unmatched: 4. The CDR3 contains 13 residues.

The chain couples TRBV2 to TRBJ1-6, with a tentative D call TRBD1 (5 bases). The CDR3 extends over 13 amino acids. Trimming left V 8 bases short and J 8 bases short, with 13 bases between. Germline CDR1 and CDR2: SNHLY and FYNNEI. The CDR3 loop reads CASQGVPYSPLHF. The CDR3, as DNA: TGTGCCAGCCAGGGAGTGCCCTATTCACCCCTCCACTTT.

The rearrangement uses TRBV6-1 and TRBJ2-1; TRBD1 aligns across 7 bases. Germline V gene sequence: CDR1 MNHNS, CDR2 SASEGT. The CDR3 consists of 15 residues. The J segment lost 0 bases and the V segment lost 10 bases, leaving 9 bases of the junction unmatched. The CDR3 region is CANWDSPPSYNEQFF. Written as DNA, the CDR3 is TGTGCCAATTGGGACAGTCCTCCCTCCTACAATGAGCAGTTCTTC.

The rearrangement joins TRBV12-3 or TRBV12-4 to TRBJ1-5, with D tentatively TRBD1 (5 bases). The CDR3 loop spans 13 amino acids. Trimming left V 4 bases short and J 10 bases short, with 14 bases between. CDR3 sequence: CASSSNRGGPQHF. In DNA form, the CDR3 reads TGTGCCAGCAGTTCCAACCGGGGGGGACCCCAGCATTTT.

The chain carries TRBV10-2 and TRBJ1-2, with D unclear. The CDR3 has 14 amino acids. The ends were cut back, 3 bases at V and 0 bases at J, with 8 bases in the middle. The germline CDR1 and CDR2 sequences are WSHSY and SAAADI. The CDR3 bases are TGCGCCAGCAGTGACCAGCCAGCTAACTATGGCTACACCTTC. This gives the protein CASSDQPANYGYTF.

CDR3 sequence (DNA): TGTGCCAGGGGCGGGCCATGTCCCGAAGCTTTCTTT. Translation gives CARGGPCPEAFF. The chain joins TRBV21-1 to TRBJ1-1; whether TRBD1, the table's D call, matches the DNA was not checked. TRBV21-1 is a known pseudogene. The CDR3 runs 12 residues.

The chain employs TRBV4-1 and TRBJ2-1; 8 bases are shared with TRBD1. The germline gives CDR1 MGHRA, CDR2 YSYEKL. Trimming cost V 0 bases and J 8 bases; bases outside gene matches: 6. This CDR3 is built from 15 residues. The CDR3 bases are TGCGCCAGCAGCCAAGACCCCGGACAGGGCGATGAGCAGTTCTTC. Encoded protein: CASSQDPGQGDEQFF.